The next 17 T cell receptor beta chains were all read from a single sample in a study of long-term antiretroviral therapy in people with HIV. At survey level, the immunoSEQ assay was run in its v3.0 version. Sequencing used immunoSEQ multiplex PCR; TCRdb keeps in-frame clones, though not all of them. The sample lists roughly 28,000 clones; just over 90% were seen once. Source: unsorted PBMCs, taken 3.1 years after starting antiretroviral therapy. The receptors derive from a man aged 18 to 29 with HIV.

This clone was counted a single time. The genes are TRBV29-1 and TRBJ2-5, with D possibly being TRBD1 (5 bases). Germline CDR1 reads SQVTM; CDR2 reads ANQGSEA. Trimming took off 5 bases at V and 5 bases at J, with 9 bases between the two ends. The CDR3 sequence is 11 residues long. The CDR3 protein is CSVRQLETQYF. DNA of the CDR3: TGCAGCGTTCGACAGTTGGAGACCCAGTACTTC.

The J gene is TRBJ2-3, the V gene TRBV7-9, with D tentatively TRBD1 or TRBD2 (5 bases each). This CDR3 is 15 amino acids long. V lost 5 bases, J lost 0 bases, and 12 bases lay in between. Germline V lookup: CDR1 SEHNR, CDR2 FQNEAQ (reference sequence). This CDR3 is CASSRLGESTDTQYF. The CDR3 DNA reads TGTGCCAGCAGCCGTTTGGGGGAAAGCACAGATACGCAGTATTTT.

The chain employs TRBV6-5 and TRBJ2-2; 8 nucleotides line up with TRBD1. Germline trimming cut 10 bases from V and 5 bases from J; bases unmatched to any gene: 6. This CDR3 spans 13 amino acids. The V gene's germline CDR1 is MNHEY and CDR2 SVGAGI. The CDR3 loop reads CATGQGGTGELFF. The CDR3 DNA is TGTGCCACCGGACAGGGCGGGACCGGGGAGCTGTTTTTT.

The chain carries TRBV11-2 and TRBJ2-3; D gene uncertain. The length of the CDR3 is 13 residues. Trimming removed 1 base from V and 5 bases from J, with 7 bases in between. CDR1 and CDR2 (germline): SGHAT, FQNNGV. CDR3 protein: CASSLGFVDTQYF. In DNA form, the CDR3 reads TGTGCCAGCAGCTTAGGCTTTGTAGATACGCAGTATTTT.

This chain joins TRBV7-9 and TRBJ1-5; D possibly corresponds to TRBD1 (5 bases). The germline gives CDR1 SEHNR, CDR2 FQNEAQ (reference sequence). The CDR3 sequence is 16 residues long. The V end lost 1 base, the J end lost 2 bases, and 12 bases lay between the germline ends. CDR3 sequence reads: CASSLGVGTGNQPQHF. In DNA, the CDR3 is TGTGCCAGCAGCTTAGGCGTCGGGACGGGCAATCAGCCCCAGCATTTT.

This clone appeared a single time. This sequence joins TRBV7-2 and TRBJ2-7; TRBD2 agrees at 9 bases. Germline-derived CDR1 and CDR2 are SGHTA and FQGNSA. V gave up 1 base and J gave up 4 bases; unmatched junction bases: 14. CDR3 length: 18 amino acids. CDR3 loop: CASSLVRSGLAGKYEQYF. CDR3 in DNA: TGTGCCAGCAGCTTAGTCCGTAGCGGCCTAGCGGGAAAGTACGAGCAGTACTTC.

This chain uses TRBV29-1 with TRBJ1-1, with 9 bases that match TRBD1. Germline CDR1 SQVTM, CDR2 ANQGSEA. Trimming removed 8 bases from V and 1 base from J; junction bases left unmatched: 8. The CDR3 has 14 residues. CDR3 sequence: CSTRTGERNTEAFF. The CDR3 coding sequence is TGCAGCACCAGGACAGGGGAGAGGAACACTGAAGCTTTCTTT.

The J gene is TRBJ2-7, the V gene TRBV15; TRBD1 is a possible D gene (6 bases). Deletions cut 1 base from V and 3 bases from J, with 13 bases between. The CDR3 contains 15 residues. CDR1 and CDR2 (germline): LNHNV, YYDKDF (reference sequence). This chain's CDR3 is CATSRGPGDRYEQYF. The CDR3 bases are TGTGCCACCAGCAGAGGCCCAGGGGATCGCTACGAGCAGTACTTC.

The genes are TRBV4-1 and TRBJ1-6, with TRBD1 matching 8 bases. There are 14 residues in the CDR3. The J segment lost 6 bases and the V segment lost 4 bases, leaving 2 bases of the junction unmatched. The germline gives CDR1 MGHRA, CDR2 YSYEKL. The CDR3 DNA reads TGCGCCAGCAGCCGAGACAGGGGTAATTCACCCCTCCACTTT. Encoded protein: CASSRDRGNSPLHF.

This clone was detected only once. V and J are TRBV9 and TRBJ2-2; D gene unclear. The CDR3 consists of 17 residues. The V end lost 0 bases, the J end lost 0 bases, and 12 bases lay between the germline ends. Germline V CDR1 and CDR2: SGDLS, YYNGEE. CDR3 sequence: CASSVVGAPTNTGELFF. The CDR3 nucleotides read TGTGCCAGCAGCGTAGTCGGCGCGCCGACGAACACCGGGGAGCTGTTTTTT. The full variable domain, its missing parts supplied by reference TRBV9 and TRBJ2-2, is DSGVTQTPKHLITATGQRVTLRCSPRSGDLSVYWYQQSLDQGLQFLIQYYNGEERAKGNILERFSAQQFPDLHSELNLSSLELGDSALYFCASSVVGAPTNTGELFFGEGSRLTVL.

V gene TRBV7-9 combines with J gene TRBJ1-1; the match to TRBD1 covers 7 bases. Losses at the gene ends were 7 bases for V and 2 bases for J; bases not matched to a gene: 7. This CDR3 region has 14 residues. Per the germline V gene, CDR1 is SEHNR and CDR2 is FQNEAQ (reference sequence). CDR3 in amino acids: CASTRQGENTEAFF. Here the CDR3 DNA reads TGTGCCAGCACCCGACAGGGTGAAAACACTGAAGCTTTCTTT.

V gene TRBV27 combines with J gene TRBJ1-1; tentatively, D is TRBD1 (5 bases). The V gene's germline CDR1 is MNHEY and CDR2 SMNVEV (reference sequence). The CDR3 covers 19 residues. V was shortened by 5 bases and J by 1 base, with 26 bases between the two germline ends. Written as DNA, the CDR3 is TGTGCCAGCAGTCCTATTTCGTGGACACGTAGTCAAGGGAACACTGAAGCTTTCTTT. It yields the protein CASSPISWTRSQGNTEAFF.

The rearrangement links TRBV5-6 to TRBJ1-2; 9 positions agree with TRBD1. Trimming took 3 bases from V and 7 from J; bases not matched to a gene: 16. Germline lookup yields CDR1 SGHDT and CDR2 YYEEEE. The CDR3 totals 17 residues. The CDR3 reads CASSSATQGARGGGYTF. CDR3 in DNA: TGTGCCAGCAGCTCCGCTACACAGGGGGCCCGAGGTGGTGGCTACACCTTC.

V and J are TRBV19 and TRBJ1-1; TRBD1 agrees at 7 bases. CDR3 length: 14 amino acids. The V gene end was trimmed by 6 bases and the J gene end by 1 base; junction bases not matched to a gene: 5. Germline CDR1 reads LNHDA; CDR2 reads SQIVND (reference sequence). DNA for the CDR3: TGTGCCAGTAGGAGGAGGGGGCGGAACACTGAAGCTTTCTTT. This encodes CASRRRGRNTEAFF.

The chain has TRBV7-8 and TRBJ1-1; D gene uncertain. The germline CDR1 and CDR2 sequences are SGHVS and FQNEAQ. The CDR3 is 13 amino acids. Deletions cut 3 bases from V and 1 base from J, with 6 bases between. The CDR3 region has the DNA TGTGCCAGCAGCTTTGGAGCGAACACTGAAGCTTTCTTT. Translating it yields CASSFGANTEAFF.

The chain recombines TRBV7-5 with TRBJ2-4. TRBV7-5 is recorded as a pseudogene. The CDR3 totals 16 residues. The CDR3 sequence: CARSLEQGLAKNIQYF. CDR3 DNA: TGTGCCAGAAGCTTAGAACAGGGACTAGCCAAAAACATTCAGTACTTC.

V is TRBV10-1 and J is TRBJ1-6, with D uncertain. The CDR3 covers 14 residues. CDR1 WNHNN and CDR2 SYGVQD come from the germline V gene (reference sequence). The V end lost 6 bases, the J end lost 6 bases, and 12 bases lay between the germline ends. CDR3 sequence: CASSERHLNSPLHF. The CDR3 DNA reads TGCGCCAGCAGCGAAAGGCACCTTAATTCACCCCTCCACTTT.